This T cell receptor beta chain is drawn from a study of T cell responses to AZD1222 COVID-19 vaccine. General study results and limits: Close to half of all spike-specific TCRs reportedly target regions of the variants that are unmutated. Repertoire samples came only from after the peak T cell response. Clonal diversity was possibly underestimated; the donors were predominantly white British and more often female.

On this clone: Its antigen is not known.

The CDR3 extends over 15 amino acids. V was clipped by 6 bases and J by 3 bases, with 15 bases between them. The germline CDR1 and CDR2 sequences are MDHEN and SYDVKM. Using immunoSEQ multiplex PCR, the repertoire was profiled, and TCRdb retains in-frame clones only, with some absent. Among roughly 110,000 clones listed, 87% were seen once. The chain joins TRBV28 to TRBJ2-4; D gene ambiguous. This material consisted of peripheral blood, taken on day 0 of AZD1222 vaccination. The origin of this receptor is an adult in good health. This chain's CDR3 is CASRATPLGKNIQYF. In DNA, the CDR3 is TGTGCCAGCAGGGCCACACCCTTGGGCAAAAACATTCAGTACTTC.